This T cell receptor (beta chain) derives from a study of T cell repertoires in cytomegalovirus infection (dated by TCRdb to about 2019). Background for the entire study: Donor HLA type was relevant to the analysis, as public TCR beta signatures indicated carriage of CMV infection together with the matching HLA type.

This sample was sequenced with an Illumina HiSeq 1500. TCRdb passed the public sequencing reads through fastp at Q25 and MiXCR, retaining productive beta sequences. When rows share a CDR3 protein, they turn into one entry using the most common DNA and genes. The sample data list around 740,000 distinct CDR3 sequences, and roughly a third of these were observed just once. The ten largest account for about 2.8% of the sample. Relative to germline, V is missing 3 bases and J is missing 0 bases, with 11 bases of the junction outside any gene match. The CDR3 holds 19 amino acids from the cysteine to the phenylalanine. Only CDR3 DNA is held: 57 bases, read in frame from base 1. This clonotype was counted ten times or more. Its antigen is unknown. Within one base of it there is no much larger clone, and no base qualities were kept. What the research found in general, with its limitations: The ex vivo response was dominated by HLA-C-restricted CMV-specific TCR beta clonotypes, which also provided the single most frequent clonotype in two of eight donors. Carriers of CMV infection plus the relevant HLA type were discriminated by the cumulative frequency of public TCR beta family members in the study cohort and in an independent roughly 320-donor cohort.

Input material: PBMCs. This chain joins TRBV12-3 or TRBV12-4 to TRBJ2-6, with TRBD1 identical over 7 junction bases. The receptor comes from a human donor in good health (CMV status not recorded). Some clones in this sample may be carry-over from other donors' samples. The CDR3 here reads CASSLGQGVFYSGANVLTF. The DNA sequence is given as TGTGCCAGCAGTTTGGGTCAGGGGGTCTTCTACTCTGGGGCCAACGTCCTGACTTTC.